The 2 T cell receptor beta chains given below trace back to one sample, sequenced in a study of blood T cells in healthy people across ages. A second PCR of 7 to 11 cycles used a sample-barcoded 5' primer and a J-beta primer mix. Each CDR3 protein gets one entry after TCRdb re-called the 5' RACE reads with MiXCR. The sample contains some 700,000 distinct CDR3 sequences, approximately 22% of which appear only once. The sample comprised blood. Every receptor here comes from a man between 65 and 85 years old in good health.

This chain connects TRBV28 to TRBJ1-2, with D maybe TRBD1 (6 bases). The CDR3 runs 14 residues. Trimming cost V 2 bases and J 5 bases, with 12 bases left between them. Germline assignment: CDR1 MDHEN and CDR2 SYDVKM. CDR3 amino acids: CASSLTGPSYGYTF. CDR3 DNA: TGTGCCAGCAGTTTAACAGGGCCTAGTTATGGCTACACCTTC.

The J gene is TRBJ2-7, the V gene TRBV2; TRBD2 might be the D (7 bases). This CDR3 contains 15 residues. The germline gives CDR1 SNHLY, CDR2 FYNNEI. The germline V and J ends were trimmed by 2 bases and 7 bases, with 18 bases remaining between them. The CDR3 DNA reads as TGTGCCAGCAGTGAAATCGGGGGGCCCCCCGGGGAGCAGTACTTC. Protein sequence: CASSEIGGPPGEQYF.